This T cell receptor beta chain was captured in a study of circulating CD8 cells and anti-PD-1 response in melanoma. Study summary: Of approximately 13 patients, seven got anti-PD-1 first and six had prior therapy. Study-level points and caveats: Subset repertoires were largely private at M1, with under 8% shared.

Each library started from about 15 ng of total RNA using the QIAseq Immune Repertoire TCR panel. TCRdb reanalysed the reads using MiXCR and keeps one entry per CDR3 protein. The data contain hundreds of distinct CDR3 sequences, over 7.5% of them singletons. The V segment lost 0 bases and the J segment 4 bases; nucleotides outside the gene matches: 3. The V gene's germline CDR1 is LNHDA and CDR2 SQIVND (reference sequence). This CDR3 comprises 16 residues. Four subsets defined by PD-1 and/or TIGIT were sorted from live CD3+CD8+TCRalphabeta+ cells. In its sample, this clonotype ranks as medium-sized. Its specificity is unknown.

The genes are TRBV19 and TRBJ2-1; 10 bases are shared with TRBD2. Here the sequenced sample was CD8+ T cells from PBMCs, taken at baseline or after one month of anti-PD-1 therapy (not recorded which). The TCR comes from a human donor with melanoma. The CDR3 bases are TGTGCCAGTAGTATAGATAGCGGGGGGCCATACAATGAGCAGTTCTTC. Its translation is CASSIDSGGPYNEQFF.